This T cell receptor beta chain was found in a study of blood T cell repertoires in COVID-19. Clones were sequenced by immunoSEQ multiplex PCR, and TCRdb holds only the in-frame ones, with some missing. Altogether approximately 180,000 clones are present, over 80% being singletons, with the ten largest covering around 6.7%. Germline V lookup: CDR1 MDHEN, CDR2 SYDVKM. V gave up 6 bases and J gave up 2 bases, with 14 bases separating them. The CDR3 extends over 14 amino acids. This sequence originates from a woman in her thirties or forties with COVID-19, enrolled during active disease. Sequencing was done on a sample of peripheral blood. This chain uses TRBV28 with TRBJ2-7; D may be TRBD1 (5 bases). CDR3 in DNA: TGTGCCAGCAGGGGGCCCGACCGTGCCTACGAGCAGTACTTC. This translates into CASRGPDRAYEQYF.